The clone carrying this T cell receptor beta chain was counted between two and nine times. These data come from a study of blood T cell repertoires in COVID-19. Study context: Collection of acute and convalescent COVID-19 samples took place in the United States, Italy and Spain. PBMCs, B-cell-depleted T cells, or T cells were the source of the cDNA or gDNA that made up the material.

There are 15 residues in the CDR3. V lost 5 bases, J lost 0 bases, and 7 bases stayed unmatched. Germline V gives CDR1 SEHNR, CDR2 FQNEAQ (reference sequence). Original processing notes: Estimated nucleated cell counts came from reference gene primer amplification. Measured with immunoSEQ multiplex PCR; TCRdb has only the in-frame clones, and not every one. The V and J calls and the clone size are those of that table, but D and trimming were determined from the DNA. Here the sample spans around 250,000 clones, around 87% being singletons. Recovered status applied to Cohort 3 donors who had two consecutive negative PCRs. It also applied to those with clearance or with symptom resolution.

V gene TRBV7-9 combines with J gene TRBJ2-7; TRBD1 aligns across 7 bases. The origin of this receptor is a woman aged 45-60 years who had recovered from COVID-19. The sequencing sample was made of PBMCs or T cells enriched from blood (not recorded which). CDR3 nucleotide sequence: TGTGCCAGCAGCCCCCGACAGGGAAGCTCCTACGAGCAGTACTTC. Translation: CASSPRQGSSYEQYF. Using reference TRBV7-9 and TRBJ2-7 for the parts outside the CDR3, the full variable domain is DTGVSQNPRHKITKRGQNVTFRCDPISEHNRLYWYRQTLGQGPEFLTYFQNEAQLEKSRLLSDRFSAERPKGSFSTLEIQRTEQGDSAMYLCASSPRQGSSYEQYFGPGTRLTVT.